The entry below describes one T cell receptor beta chain. The clone's antigen remains unknown. Per-nucleotide qualities are absent, and no much larger clonotype sits a single base away. The library was prepared using the immunoSEQ multiplex PCR assay. As stored in TCRdb, this immuneACCESS dataset retains in-frame rearrangements with V and J assigned. A fraction of the clones does not appear; measured against another copy, unresolved V genes explain less than half of the discrepancy, and the remainder lacks a known reason. The sample data list 12,000 or so clones, and 55% to 70% of these were observed just once. The ten largest account for less than 20% of the sample. Measured from the cysteine to the phenylalanine, the CDR3 is 15 residues long. This entry keeps only the CDR3 DNA: 45 bases, framed from base 1. Trimming costs V 0 bases and J 4 bases, and their ends lie 11 bases apart. The germline V gene specifies SGHTS as CDR1 and YDEGEE as CDR2.

This sample was taken from a study of chemoradiotherapy in HPV16-positive cancers (dated by TCRdb to 2022 to 2024). The study in broad terms: Candidate HPV-specific T-cell clones and common TCR motifs were defined by functional T-cell assays performed on cells from two HPV16-positive patients. The study asked whether T-cell immunity against the HPV oncoproteins E6 and E7 changes during chemoradiotherapy and whether it affects survival. The candidate HPV-specific TCRs and motifs were subsequently tracked in TCR repertoires obtained from 90 or so patients with HPV-related cancers. The paper as a whole reports these results and caveats: Expansion of candidate HPV-specific clones and E7-related TCR motifs was observed in the tumor microenvironment during treatment, whereas no such expansion was observed for non-HPV-specific T cells. The survival association was reported for HPV16-positive patients, and the functional definition of HPV-specific T cells was derived from only two HPV16-positive patients. In HPV16-positive patients, expansion of HPV-responsive T cells during chemoradiotherapy was associated with improved recurrence-free survival.

Repertoires were sampled multiple times during chemoradiotherapy, which allowed clonal expansion in the tumor microenvironment to be followed. The receptor's source is a human donor with HPV-associated anogenital cancer. This sample was obtained from a patient who underwent chemoradiotherapy. The chain joins TRBV5-8 to TRBJ1-5; no confident D gene assignment can be made. The nucleotide sequence reads as follows: TGTGCCAGCAGCTTGGCCGTTGTCAGAAATCAGCCCCAGCATTTT. Translated, this gives CASSLAVVRNQPQHF. Extended through the reference TRBV5-8 and TRBJ1-5 proteins, this CDR3 yields the full variable domain: EAGVTQSPTHLIKTRGQQATLRCSPISGHTSVYWYQQALGLGLQFLLWYDEGEERNRGNFPPRFSGRQFPNYSSELNVNALELEDSALYLCASSLAVVRNQPQHFGDGTRLSIL.